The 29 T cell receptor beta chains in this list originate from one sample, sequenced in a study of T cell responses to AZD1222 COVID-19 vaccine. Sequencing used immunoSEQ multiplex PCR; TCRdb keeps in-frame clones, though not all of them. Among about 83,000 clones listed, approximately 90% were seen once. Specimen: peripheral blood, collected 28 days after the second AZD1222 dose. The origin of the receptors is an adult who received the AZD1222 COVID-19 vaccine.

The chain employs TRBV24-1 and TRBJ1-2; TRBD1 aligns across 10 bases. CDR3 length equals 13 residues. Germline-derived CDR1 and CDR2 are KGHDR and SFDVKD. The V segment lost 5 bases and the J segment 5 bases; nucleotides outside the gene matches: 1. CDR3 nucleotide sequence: TGTGCCACCAGTGGACAGGGGGCGTATGGCTACACCTTC. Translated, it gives CATSGQGAYGYTF.

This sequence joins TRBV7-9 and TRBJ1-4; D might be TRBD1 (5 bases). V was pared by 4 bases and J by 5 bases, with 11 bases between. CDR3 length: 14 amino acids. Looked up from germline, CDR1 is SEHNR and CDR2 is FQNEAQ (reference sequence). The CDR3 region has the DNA TGTGCCAGCAGCTCGGGACCGATAAATGAAAAACTGTTTTTT. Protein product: CASSSGPINEKLFF.

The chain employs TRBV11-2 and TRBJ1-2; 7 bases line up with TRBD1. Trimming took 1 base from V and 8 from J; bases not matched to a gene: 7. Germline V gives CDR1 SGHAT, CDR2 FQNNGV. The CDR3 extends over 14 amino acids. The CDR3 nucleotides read TGTGCCAGCAGCTTAGCCCAGGGGGAACGAGGCTACACCTTC. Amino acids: CASSLAQGERGYTF.

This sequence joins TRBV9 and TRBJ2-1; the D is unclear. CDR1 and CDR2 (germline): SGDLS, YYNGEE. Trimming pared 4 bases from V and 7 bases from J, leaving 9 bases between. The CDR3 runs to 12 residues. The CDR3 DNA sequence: TGTGCCAGCAGCCCTCGGGTTAATGAGCAGTTCTTC. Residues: CASSPRVNEQFF.

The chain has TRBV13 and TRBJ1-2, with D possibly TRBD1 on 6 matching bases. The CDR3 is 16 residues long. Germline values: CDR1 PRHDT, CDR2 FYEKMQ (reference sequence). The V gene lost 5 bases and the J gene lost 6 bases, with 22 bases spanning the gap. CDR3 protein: CASSQFLTTGRNGYTF. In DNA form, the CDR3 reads TGTGCCAGCAGCCAATTTTTAACTACAGGGAGGAATGGCTACACCTTC.

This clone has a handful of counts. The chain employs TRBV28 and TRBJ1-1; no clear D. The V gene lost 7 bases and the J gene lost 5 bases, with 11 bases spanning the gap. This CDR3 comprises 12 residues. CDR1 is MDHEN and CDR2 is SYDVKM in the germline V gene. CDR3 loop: CASINSLTEAFF. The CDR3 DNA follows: TGTGCCAGCATCAACAGTTTGACTGAAGCTTTCTTT. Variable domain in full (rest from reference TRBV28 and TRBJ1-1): DVKVTQSSRYLVKRTGEKVFLECVQDMDHENMFWYRQDPGLGLRLIYFSYDVKMKEKGDIPEGYSVSREKKERFSLILESASTNQTSMYLCASINSLTEAFFGQGTRLTVV.

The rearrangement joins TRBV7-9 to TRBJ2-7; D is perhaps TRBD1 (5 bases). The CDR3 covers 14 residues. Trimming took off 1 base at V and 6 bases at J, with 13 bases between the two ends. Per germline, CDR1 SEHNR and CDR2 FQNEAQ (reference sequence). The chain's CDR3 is CASSLETGSGEQYF. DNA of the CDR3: TGTGCCAGCAGCTTAGAAACAGGAAGTGGCGAGCAGTACTTC.

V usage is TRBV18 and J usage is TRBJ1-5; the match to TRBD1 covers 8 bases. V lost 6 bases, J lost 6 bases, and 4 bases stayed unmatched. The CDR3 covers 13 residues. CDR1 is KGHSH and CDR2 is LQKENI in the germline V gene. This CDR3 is CASSLDRAQPQHF. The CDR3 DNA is TGTGCCAGCTCGCTGGACAGGGCTCAGCCCCAGCATTTT.

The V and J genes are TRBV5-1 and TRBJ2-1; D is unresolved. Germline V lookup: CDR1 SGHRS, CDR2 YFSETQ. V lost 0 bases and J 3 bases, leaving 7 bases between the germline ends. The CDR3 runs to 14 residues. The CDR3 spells CASSLVDNYNEQFF. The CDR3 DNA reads TGCGCCAGCAGCTTGGTCGACAACTACAATGAGCAGTTCTTC.

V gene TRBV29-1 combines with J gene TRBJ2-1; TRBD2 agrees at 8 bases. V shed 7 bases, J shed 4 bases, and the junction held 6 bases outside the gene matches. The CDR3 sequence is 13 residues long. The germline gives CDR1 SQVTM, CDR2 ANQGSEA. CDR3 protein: CSAGQREYNEQFF. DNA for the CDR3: TGCAGCGCCGGCCAGCGGGAGTACAATGAGCAGTTCTTC.

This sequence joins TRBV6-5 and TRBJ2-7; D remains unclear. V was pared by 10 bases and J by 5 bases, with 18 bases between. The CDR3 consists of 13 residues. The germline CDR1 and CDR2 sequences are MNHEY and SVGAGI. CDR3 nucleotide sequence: TGTGCCACCGGGTTTTTCTCCCTTGACGAGCAGTACTTC. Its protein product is CATGFFSLDEQYF.

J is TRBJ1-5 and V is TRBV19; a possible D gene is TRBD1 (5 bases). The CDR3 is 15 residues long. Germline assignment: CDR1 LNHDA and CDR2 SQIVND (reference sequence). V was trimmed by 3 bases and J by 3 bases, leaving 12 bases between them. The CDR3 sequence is CASSIRDGHNQPQHF. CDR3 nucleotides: TGTGCCAGTAGTATCCGGGACGGTCACAATCAGCCCCAGCATTTT.

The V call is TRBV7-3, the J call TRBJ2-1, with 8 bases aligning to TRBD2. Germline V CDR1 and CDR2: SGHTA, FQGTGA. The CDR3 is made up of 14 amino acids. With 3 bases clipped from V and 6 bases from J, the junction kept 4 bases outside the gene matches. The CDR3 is CASSFGLAANEQFF. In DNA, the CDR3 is TGTGCCAGCAGCTTTGGACTAGCAGCCAATGAGCAGTTCTTC.

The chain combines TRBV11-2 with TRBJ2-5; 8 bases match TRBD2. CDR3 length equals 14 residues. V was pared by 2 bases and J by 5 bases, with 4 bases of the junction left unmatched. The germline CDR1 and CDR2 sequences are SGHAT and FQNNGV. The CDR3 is CASSLPGGGETQYF. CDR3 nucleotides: TGTGCCAGCAGCTTACCGGGAGGGGGTGAGACCCAGTACTTC. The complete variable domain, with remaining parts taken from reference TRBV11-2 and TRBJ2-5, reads EAGVAQSPRYKIIEKRQSVAFWCNPISGHATLYWYQQILGQGPKLLIQFQNNGVVDDSQLPKDRFSAERLKGVDSTLKIQPAKLEDSAVYLCASSLPGGGETQYFGPGTRLLVL.

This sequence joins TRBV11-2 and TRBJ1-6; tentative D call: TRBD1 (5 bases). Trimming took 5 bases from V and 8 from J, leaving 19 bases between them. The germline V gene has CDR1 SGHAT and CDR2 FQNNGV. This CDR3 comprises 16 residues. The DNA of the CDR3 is TGTGCCAGCAGCCCTTTTCGGGGCGCGGGTTATTCACCCCTCCACTTT. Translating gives CASSPFRGAGYSPLHF.

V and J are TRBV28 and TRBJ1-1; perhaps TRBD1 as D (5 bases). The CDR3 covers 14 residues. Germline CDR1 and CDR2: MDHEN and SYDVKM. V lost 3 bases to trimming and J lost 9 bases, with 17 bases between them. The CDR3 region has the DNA TGTGCCAGCAGTTTGCCCCTTGGGGGTCCTAAAGCTTTCTTT. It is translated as CASSLPLGGPKAFF.

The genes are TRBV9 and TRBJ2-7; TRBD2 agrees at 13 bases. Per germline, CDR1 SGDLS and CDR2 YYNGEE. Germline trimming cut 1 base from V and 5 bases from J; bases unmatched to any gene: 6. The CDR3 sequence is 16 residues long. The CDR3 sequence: CASSVSGTSGNDEQYF. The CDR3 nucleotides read TGTGCCAGCAGCGTATCAGGGACTAGCGGGAACGACGAGCAGTACTTC.

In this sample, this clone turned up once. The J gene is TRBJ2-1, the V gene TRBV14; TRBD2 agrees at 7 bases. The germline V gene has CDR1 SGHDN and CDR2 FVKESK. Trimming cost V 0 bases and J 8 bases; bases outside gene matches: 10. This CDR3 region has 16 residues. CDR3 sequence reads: CASSQDWAGVKDEQFF. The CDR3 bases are TGTGCCAGCAGCCAAGATTGGGCGGGAGTCAAGGATGAGCAGTTCTTC. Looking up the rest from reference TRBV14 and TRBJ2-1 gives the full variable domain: EAGVTQFPSHSVIEKGQTVTLRCDPISGHDNLYWYRRVMGKEIKFLLHFVKESKQDESGMPNNRFLAERTGGTYSTLKVQPAELEDSGVYFCASSQDWAGVKDEQFFGPGTRLTVL.

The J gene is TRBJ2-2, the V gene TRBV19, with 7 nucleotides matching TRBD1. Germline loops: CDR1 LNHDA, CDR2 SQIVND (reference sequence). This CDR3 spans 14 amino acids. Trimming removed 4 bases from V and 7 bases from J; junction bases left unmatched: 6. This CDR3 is CASSRQGEIGELFF. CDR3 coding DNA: TGTGCCAGTAGTAGGCAGGGGGAGATCGGGGAGCTGTTTTTT.

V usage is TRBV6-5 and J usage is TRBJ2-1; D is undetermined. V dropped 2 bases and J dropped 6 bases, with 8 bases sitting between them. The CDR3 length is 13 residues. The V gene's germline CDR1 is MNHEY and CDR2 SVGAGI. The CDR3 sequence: CASSYPGTNEQFF. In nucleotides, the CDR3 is TGTGCCAGCAGTTACCCTGGAACCAATGAGCAGTTCTTC.

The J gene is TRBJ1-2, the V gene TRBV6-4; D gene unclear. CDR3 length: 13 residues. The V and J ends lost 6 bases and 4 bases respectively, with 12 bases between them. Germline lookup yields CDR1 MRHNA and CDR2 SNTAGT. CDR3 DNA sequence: TGTGCCAGCAGGGAAGACGGGAGCTATGGCTACACCTTC. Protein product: CASREDGSYGYTF.

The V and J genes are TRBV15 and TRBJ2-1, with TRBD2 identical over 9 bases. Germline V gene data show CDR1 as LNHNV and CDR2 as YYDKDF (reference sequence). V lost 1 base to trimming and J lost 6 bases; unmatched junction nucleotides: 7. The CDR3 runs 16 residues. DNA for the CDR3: TGTGCCACCAGCAGAGCACGAGCGGGAGGACCCAATGAGCAGTTCTTC. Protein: CATSRARAGGPNEQFF.

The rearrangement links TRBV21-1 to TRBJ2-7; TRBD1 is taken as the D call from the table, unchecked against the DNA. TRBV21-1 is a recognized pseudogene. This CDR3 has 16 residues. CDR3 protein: CASSKVRQPPSYEQYF. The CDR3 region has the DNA TGTGCCAGCAGCAAAGTTAGACAGCCTCCTTCCTACGAGCAGTACTTC.

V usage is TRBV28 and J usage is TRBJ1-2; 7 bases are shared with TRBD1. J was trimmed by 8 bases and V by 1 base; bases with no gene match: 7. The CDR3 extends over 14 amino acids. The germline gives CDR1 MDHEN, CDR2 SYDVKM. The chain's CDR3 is CASSLSRRGRGYTF. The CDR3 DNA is TGTGCCAGCAGTTTATCGCGAAGGGGGCGCGGCTACACCTTC.

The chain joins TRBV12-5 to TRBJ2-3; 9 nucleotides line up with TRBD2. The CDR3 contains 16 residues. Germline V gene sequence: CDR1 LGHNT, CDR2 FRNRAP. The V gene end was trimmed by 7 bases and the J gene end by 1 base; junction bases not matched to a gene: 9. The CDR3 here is CASDGNIAGGTDTQYF. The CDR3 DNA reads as TGTGCTAGTGACGGTAATATAGCGGGAGGCACAGATACGCAGTATTTT.

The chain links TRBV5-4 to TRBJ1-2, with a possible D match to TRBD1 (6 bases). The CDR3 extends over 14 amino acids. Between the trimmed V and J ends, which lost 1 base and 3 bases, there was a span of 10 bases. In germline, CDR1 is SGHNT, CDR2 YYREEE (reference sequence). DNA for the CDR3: TGTGCCAGCAGCTTGTCTAGGGGGGACTATGGCTACACCTTC. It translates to CASSLSRGDYGYTF.

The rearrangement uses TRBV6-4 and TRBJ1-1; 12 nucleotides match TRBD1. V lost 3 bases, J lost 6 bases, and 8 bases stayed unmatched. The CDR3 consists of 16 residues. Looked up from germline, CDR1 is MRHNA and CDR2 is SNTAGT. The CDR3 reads CASSDSGTGGDSEAFF. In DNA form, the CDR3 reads TGTGCCAGCAGTGATTCCGGGACAGGGGGCGACTCTGAAGCTTTCTTT.

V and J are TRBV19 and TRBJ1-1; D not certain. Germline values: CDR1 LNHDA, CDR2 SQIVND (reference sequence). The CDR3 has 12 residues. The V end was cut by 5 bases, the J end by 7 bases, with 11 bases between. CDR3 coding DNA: TGTGCCAGTAGTTTAGGATCCTTTGAAGCTTTCTTT. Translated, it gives CASSLGSFEAFF. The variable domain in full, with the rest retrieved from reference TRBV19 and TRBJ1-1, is DGGITQSPKYLFRKEGQNVTLSCEQNLNHDAMYWYRQDPGQGLRLIYYSQIVNDFQKGDIAEGYSVSREKKESFPLTVTSAQKNPTAFYLCASSLGSFEAFFGQGTRLTVV.

The CDR3 is CASSYRGSQSQHF. As DNA, the CDR3 is TGTGCCAGCAGTTACCGGGGTTCCCAATCCCAGCATTTT. The chain couples TRBV6-5 to TRBJ1-5; D gene uncertain. This CDR3 is 13 amino acids long. CDR1 is MNHEY, CDR2 SVGAGI, per germline. V shed 2 bases and J shed 11 bases, with 13 bases lying between them.